Sequencing of this TCR beta chain was carried out in a study of cytomegalovirus exposure and HLA in healthy donors (dated by TCRdb to 2016 to 2017). At the level of the whole study: According to an earlier analysis of 587 of the donors, 150 million to 200 million T cells yielded some 110 million unique TCR beta sequences and around 280 Gb of sequence data. Among some 410 genotyped donors of the cohort, an average of roughly 230,000 unique TCR beta nucleotide sequences was sequenced per donor, of which 15% to 20% were non-productive. Donor age, sex, ethnicity and CMV serostatus were collected together with the repertoire data. Approximately 300 gigabases of sequencing data and approximately 80 million unique TCR sequences were included in an early release covering roughly 700 HLA-typed donors. All discovery cohort repertoires had been generated on a single sequencing platform. The number of typed donors differed by locus: about 620-640 for A, B, C, DRB1 and DQB1; roughly 510 for DQA1; fewer than 610 for DPA1; and around 490 for DPB1. In an earlier analysis of more than 550 of the donors, high-throughput TCR beta sequencing was used to judge whether each TCR beta V gene segment behaved as functional or pseudogenic. A later genetic analysis used genome-wide SNP genotypes for about three fifths of the roughly 700 donors, treating that subset as a discovery cohort. Both class I and class II loci were covered by HLA typing, at four-digit resolution. To study patterns of TCR occurrence, a later analysis re-analyzed previously published TCR beta repertoires from 700 or so donors and added high-resolution HLA genotyping. The study used immunosequencing to profile the T cell repertoires of 670 or so subjects and linked those repertoires to cytomegalovirus serostatus. The study aimed to test whether cataloging public T cell receptors could reveal signatures of past pathogen exposure. The genetic ancestry cluster associated with self-reported Caucasian donors included 80% to 90% of the 398 genotyped donors. The later analysis used no new phenotypic data to find candidate immune exposures, relying instead on TCR beta sequences and their occurrence across donors. Because of strong linkage in the cohort, 4 to 6 DR-DQ haplotypes were treated as single units for association and clustering. To predict cytomegalovirus infection status, the study combined high-throughput TCR immunosequencing, statistical association of individual TCRs with disease status, and machine learning. In addition to the first cohort of approximately 650 subjects, a separate validation cohort of approximately 120 different subjects was used.

Trimming accounts for 5 bases at V and 6 bases at J, while the number of junction bases matched to no gene is 9. CDR1 and CDR2 (ENHRY, SYGVKD) derive from the germline V gene. From its cysteine to its phenylalanine, the CDR3 spans 15 amino acids. Only the CDR3 region is kept as DNA, spanning 45 bases read in frame from base 1. The cohort comprised some 730 healthy bone marrow donors. At the time of sampling, all cohort members were nominally healthy, though unrecorded immune exposures were likely present. The donor was CMV seropositive and belonged to the group of about 290 seropositive cohort members. A peripheral blood sample was collected from each donor, and TCR beta sequencing was performed on peripheral blood mononuclear cells. Genomic DNA extraction from the blood cell samples was performed with the Qiagen DNeasy Blood Extraction Kit. With respect to this clone: Its antigen specificity is not known. Qualities for individual bases were not recorded, and no much larger clone is one base off.

Paper-wide results and their limitations: The authors suggested that the approach could potentially be generalized to other disease states and immunological phenotypes. Cytomegalovirus status was reported to be diagnosed by the classifier with high specificity and sensitivity in both the original and validation cohorts. According to a later analysis, parvovirus B19, influenza, CMV and Epstein-Barr virus appeared linked to several top co-occurrence clusters. Only TCR beta chains were sequenced in this cohort, and the absence of alpha or paired-chain data limited detectable features. In a later analysis, the rate of TCR association differed among HLA loci, with DRB1 alleles having the most associated TCRs and HLA-C alleles having the fewest. A later genetic analysis reported fewer N-insertions in productive TCRs among donors in an Asian-associated ancestry cluster than the roughly 620-donor mean. Most TCR sequences were observed very rarely across donors, whereas some public TCRs were present in many individuals. An earlier analysis of 587 of the donors showed that most TCR beta V segments appeared in productive rearrangements either about 87% or about 30% of the time, which broadly matched IMGT annotations. A cluster of highly shared sequence variants was judged likely to be a technical artifact of the sequencing pipeline. According to a later analysis, most CMV-associated TCR beta chains appeared to be HLA-restricted, and the HLA associations seemed to be driven largely by CMV exposure. The earlier analysis of almost 600 of the donors excluded roughly 17 rarely observed V segments, including chromosome 9 orphons, because counts were too low. A further reported finding was that TCR beta sequences accurately predicted the HLA-A and HLA-B alleles for most subjects in the first cohort. CMV serostatus was the only immune exposure information available for the cohort. Three of the identified cytomegalovirus-associated TCR beta chains were confirmed in vitro to be specific for cytomegalovirus antigens. Assigning TCR associations to individual alleles was difficult when HLA alleles, especially DR and DQ, strongly co-occurred. Specific HLA alleles were associated with over 15,000 TCR beta sequences at a false discovery rate of 0.05 in a later analysis. Compared with equally common non-associated chains, HLA-associated TCR beta chains in a later analysis were more clonally expanded and had lower generation probabilities. An association between a missense DCLRE1C variant and V-gene and J-gene trimming of TCR beta chains was found in a later genetic analysis and replicated in an independent cohort. In the study, around 150 TCR beta chains were listed as associated with cytomegalovirus. Presence/absence analyses assumed roughly uniform sequencing depth across donors, an assumption that may not hold. Linkage disequilibrium might explain the correlated functional status among segregating V segments, but an unknown experimental factor could not be excluded. Because HLA typing was unavailable for some donors at each locus, only the typed subset was used in association tests. The 87-base-pair reads could not distinguish some IMGT-functional V segments, including TRBV6-2 and TRBV6-3, so those segments were excluded.

Library prep was done by the immunoSEQ multiplex PCR assay. A mixture of 60 forward primers for TCR Vbeta segments and 13 reverse primers for TCR Jbeta segments was used in the multiplex PCR. A multiplex PCR assay on genomic DNA amplified the CDR3 region of rearranged TCR beta genes. On the Illumina HiSeq System, the amplified TCR beta libraries were sequenced as 87-base-pair reads. The study's processing was this. In a later analysis, tens of millions of unique TCR beta chains were counted across the roughly 700 repertoires, and roughly 11 million of these chains were shared by at least two donors. Raw reads were error-corrected and collapsed into unique sequences with a nearest-neighbor algorithm that merged closely related sequences to remove PCR and sequencing errors. CDR3 sequences were aligned to IMGT reference sequences to assign V, D and J gene segments. For a sequence to be retained, at least a six-nucleotide match to both a V gene segment and a J gene segment was required. A rearrangement counted as productive if the CDR3 had no stop codons and remained in frame with V and J, and every other rearrangement counted as non-productive. CDR3 was defined according to IMGT convention as the region running from the second conserved V-encoded cysteine to the conserved J-encoded phenylalanine. In an earlier analysis of 500 to 650 of the donors, sequences lacking an unambiguous match to a single V gene segment were excluded. An earlier analysis of 587 of the donors called V segments functional above 56.7% productive rearrangements and segregating when the between-donor standard deviation exceeded 5%. A statistical classification framework was built for diagnosing cytomegalovirus status from the catalog of TCR beta chain sequences. A later analysis assigned V and J genes by comparing TCR nucleotide sequences with IMGT/GENE-DB human TR gene sequences. In a later analysis, CDR3 sequences and most-parsimonious VDJ recombination scenarios were assigned using the TCRdist pipeline. In a later analysis, every TCR beta chain was defined by the combination of its CDR3 amino acid sequence and its V-gene family, and reads without a unique V-gene family were dropped. In a later analysis, a few hundred highly shared, low-generation-probability nucleotide sequences were removed to address suspected cross-contamination and a sequencing artifact. For each public chain, a later analysis derived a clonal expansion index from normalized ranks of inferred template counts within each repertoire. In a later analysis, generation probabilities were computed with a VDJ recombination model fitted to out-of-frame rearrangements, and the resulting probabilities were checked against IGoR. Hypergeometric tests were used in a later analysis to score TCR-TCR, TCR-HLA and TCR-CMV co-occurrence, with a repertoire-size bias correction applied to the TCR pairs. To estimate false discovery rates, a later analysis permuted the HLA or CMV assignments 20 times. A later analysis grouped co-occurring TCRs with DBSCAN, adding TCRdist sequence similarity when clustering within HLA-allele-positive subsets. Repertoires with fewer than 30,000 or more than 120,000 public chains, plus five repertoires with anomalous nucleotide sharing, were excluded from co-occurrence clustering. The table comes from immuneACCESS by way of TCRdb, which keeps in-frame sequences with V and J called. Part of the clones is missing from these tables; in studies checked, under half for an unresolved V gene and the rest for unknown reasons. D and trimming were read from the DNA, whereas the V and J calls and clone size are those reported in that table. The sample table shows 150,000 to 200,000 clones, and 12% are seen once. 7.8% of the sample rests with the top ten.

The V gene is TRBV10-3 and the J gene is TRBJ2-1, with 8 junctional bases fitting TRBD1. The clonotype was recovered from a man aged 45-60 years in good health and CMV-seropositive. Sequenced input: PBMCs. The CDR3 loop reads CAISRTGDRSNEQFF. In nucleotides, the sequence is TGTGCCATCAGTCGAACCGGGGACAGGTCCAATGAGCAGTTCTTC.